The 24 T cell receptor beta chains below come from one sample, sequenced in a study of blood T cell repertoires in COVID-19 (dated by TCRdb to 2020 to 2021). Libraries were built with the immunoSEQ multiplex PCR assay. Held by TCRdb, this immuneACCESS table contains in-frame sequences only and omits some clones. Under half of the omission traces to an unresolved V gene where checked; the cause of the rest is unknown. The sample contains under 250,000 clones, about 90% of them found a single time. The ten largest clones capture approximately 4.3% of the sample. The material sequenced was PBMCs or T cells enriched from blood (not recorded which). The receptors originated from a woman aged 30 to 39 with acute COVID-19.

V usage is TRBV2 and J usage is TRBJ1-1; 8 nucleotides agree with TRBD1. J gave up 5 bases and V 4 bases, and 12 bases lay outside the gene matches. The CDR3 spans 16 residues. Germline values: CDR1 SNHLY, CDR2 FYNNEI. CDR3 nucleotide sequence: TGTGCCAGCAGTGGCGGGGGCAGGGGGCTCGAAACTGAAGCTTTCTTT. Translated: CASSGGGRGLETEAFF.

This rearrangement joins TRBV4-3 to TRBJ1-2; perhaps TRBD1 as D (6 bases). CDR1 and CDR2 (germline): LGHNA, YSLEER. Trimming took 0 bases from V and 3 from J, leaving 20 bases between them. The CDR3 extends over 18 amino acids. The CDR3: CASSQEGTTGFRYYGYTF. CDR3 nucleotide sequence: TGCGCCAGCAGCCAAGAAGGTACCACAGGGTTTAGATACTATGGCTACACCTTC.

The chain has TRBV19 and TRBJ1-2; D remains unclear. CDR3 length equals 13 residues. Trimming cost V 5 bases and J 8 bases, with 15 bases left between them. CDR1 is LNHDA and CDR2 is SQIVND in the germline V gene (reference sequence). In DNA, the CDR3 is TGTGCCAGTAGTTCAAATCATCTCGGGGGCTACACCTTC. Its protein product is CASSSNHLGGYTF.

The chain carries TRBV25-1 and TRBJ1-2, with a possible D match to TRBD1 (6 bases). V lost 1 base and J 8 bases, leaving 11 bases between the germline ends. The CDR3 is 13 residues long. The V gene's germline CDR1 is MGHDK and CDR2 SYGVNS. In DNA, the CDR3 is TGTGCCAGCAGTGAATTCAGGGGTGAGGGCTACACCTTC. Translating it yields CASSEFRGEGYTF.

The V gene is TRBV6-5, the J gene TRBJ1-1, with D maybe TRBD1 (5 bases). This CDR3 contains 12 residues. CDR1 is MNHEY, CDR2 SVGAGI, per germline. V was pared by 2 bases and J by 5 bases, with 6 bases between. In nucleotides, the CDR3 is TGTGCCAGCAGTTACGCAGGGACTGAAGCTTTCTTT. Translation: CASSYAGTEAFF.

This sequence joins TRBV29-1 and TRBJ2-2; D uncertain. The CDR3 runs to 14 residues. In germline, CDR1 is SQVTM, CDR2 ANQGSEA. V gave up 4 bases and J gave up 3 bases, with 12 bases separating them. CDR3 sequence (DNA): TGCAGCGTTGTACCCATATCGGACACCGGGGAGCTGTTTTTT. As protein: CSVVPISDTGELFF.

This clone showed up just once. This chain links TRBV6-5 with TRBJ2-3, with D perhaps TRBD2 (6 bases). Trimming shortened V by 0 bases and J by 6 bases, and 10 bases separated the two germline ends. Germline V gives CDR1 MNHEY, CDR2 SVGAGI. The CDR3 runs to 14 residues. CDR3: CASSYSGGEDTQYF. For the CDR3, the DNA is TGTGCCAGCAGTTACTCGGGCGGGGAGGATACGCAGTATTTT.

This rearrangement joins TRBV5-1 to TRBJ1-1; D not certain. Per the germline V gene, CDR1 is SGHRS and CDR2 is YFSETQ. This CDR3 region has 14 residues. V was shortened by 1 base and J by 1 base, with 8 bases between the two germline ends. DNA of the CDR3: TGCGCCAGCAGCTTGAGTAGTACGAACACTGAAGCTTTCTTT. Its translation is CASSLSSTNTEAFF.

The genes are TRBV18 and TRBJ2-7, with TRBD2 matching over 7 bases. The ends lost 2 bases at V and 7 bases at J; junction bases unmatched: 8. Germline V gives CDR1 KGHSH, CDR2 LQKENI. This CDR3 region has 14 residues. For the CDR3, the DNA is TGTGCCAGCTCACCAGATACGGGGAGGGGAGAGCAGTACTTC. Encoded protein: CASSPDTGRGEQYF.

This chain connects TRBV6-5 to TRBJ2-7; possible D gene TRBD1, 5 bases. The CDR3 extends over 15 amino acids. V was shortened by 7 bases and J by 3 bases, with 19 bases between the two germline ends. CDR1 and CDR2 from the germline V gene are MNHEY and SVGAGI. The CDR3 loop is CASISVGQSGYEQYF. The CDR3 DNA is TGTGCCAGCATCTCGGTGGGGCAGTCAGGCTACGAGCAGTACTTC.

The chain uses TRBV10-3 and TRBJ2-2; D is undetermined. The germline V and J ends were trimmed by 6 bases and 1 base, with 6 bases remaining between them. The CDR3 loop spans 13 amino acids. Germline V CDR1 and CDR2: ENHRY, SYGVKD. In DNA form, the CDR3 reads TGTGCCATCAGCAGACAGAACACCGGGGAGCTGTTTTTT. This gives the protein CAISRQNTGELFF.

V and J are TRBV2 and TRBJ1-4; 7 bases agree with TRBD1. V dropped 5 bases and J dropped 6; count of bases not matched to a gene: 6. Germline CDR1 is SNHLY and CDR2 is FYNNEI. The CDR3 length is 14 residues. In nucleotides, the CDR3 is TGTGCCAGCAGTCAAACAGGGGATCATGAAAAACTGTTTTTT. It translates to CASSQTGDHEKLFF. The full variable domain, its missing parts supplied by reference TRBV2 and TRBJ1-4, is EPEVTQTPSHQVTQMGQEVILRCVPISNHLYFYWYRQILGQKVEFLVSFYNNEISEKSEIFDDQFSVERPDGSNFTLKIRSTKLEDSAMYFCASSQTGDHEKLFFGSGTQLSVL.

The chain employs TRBV9 and TRBJ2-1; 7 bases fit TRBD2. V was clipped by 0 bases and J by 2 bases; unmatched bases: 2. The CDR3 spans 15 residues. The germline CDR1 and CDR2 sequences are SGDLS and YYNGEE. The DNA of the CDR3 is TGTGCCAGCAGCGTAGTTGCGGGGGCCTACAATGAGCAGTTCTTC. Amino acids: CASSVVAGAYNEQFF.

Regarding this clone: At the DNA level, this CDR3 is encoded by other sequences in the same sample as well. The chain couples TRBV9 to TRBJ2-7, with D tentatively TRBD2 (6 bases). This CDR3 is built from 14 residues. V dropped 0 bases and J dropped 0 bases, with 7 bases sitting between them. CDR1 SGDLS and CDR2 YYNGEE come from the germline V gene. In DNA form, the CDR3 reads TGTGCCAGCAGCGTAGTGGGGGGCTCCTACGAGCAGTACTTC. This encodes CASSVVGGSYEQYF.

The chain is built from TRBV28 and TRBJ2-5, with 10 bases matching TRBD2. J gave up 4 bases and V 4 bases, and 15 bases lay outside the gene matches. This CDR3 contains 18 residues. Germline V gene data show CDR1 as MDHEN and CDR2 as SYDVKM. CDR3 DNA sequence: TGTGCCAGCAGTTCCCCCCACTCTAAAGCGGGGGGGTTAGAGACCCAGTACTTC. Translated, it gives CASSSPHSKAGGLETQYF. The whole variable domain, filled in from reference TRBV28 and TRBJ2-5, reads DVKVTQSSRYLVKRTGEKVFLECVQDMDHENMFWYRQDPGLGLRLIYFSYDVKMKEKGDIPEGYSVSREKKERFSLILESASTNQTSMYLCASSSPHSKAGGLETQYFGPGTRLLVL.

This chain joins TRBV2 and TRBJ2-5; 9 positions match TRBD1. The CDR3 covers 14 residues. Germline V gene sequence: CDR1 SNHLY, CDR2 FYNNEI. With V trimmed by 8 bases and J by 2 bases, 6 bases remained unmatched. The CDR3 protein is CASPRQGGQETQYF. The CDR3, as DNA: TGTGCCAGCCCCAGACAGGGGGGGCAAGAGACCCAGTACTTC. The entire variable domain, with the rest obtained from reference TRBV2 and TRBJ2-5, is as follows: EPEVTQTPSHQVTQMGQEVILRCVPISNHLYFYWYRQILGQKVEFLVSFYNNEISEKSEIFDDQFSVERPDGSNFTLKIRSTKLEDSAMYFCASPRQGGQETQYFGPGTRLLVL.

The chain employs TRBV7-6 and TRBJ2-1, with D perhaps TRBD1 (6 bases). The V and J ends lost 3 bases and 3 bases respectively, with 18 bases between them. This CDR3 has 17 amino acids. Germline CDR1 SGHVS, CDR2 FNYEAQ. The CDR3 reads CASSLLTGFYDYNEQFF. The CDR3 DNA is TGTGCCAGCAGCTTGCTTACAGGGTTCTACGACTACAATGAGCAGTTCTTC.

The gene calls are TRBV4-1 and TRBJ2-5; 10 nucleotides align to TRBD1. With V trimmed by 0 bases and J by 4 bases, 5 bases remained unmatched. The CDR3 loop spans 16 amino acids. Germline assignment: CDR1 MGHRA and CDR2 YSYEKL. The CDR3 reads CASSQDFGQGGETQYF. The CDR3, as DNA: TGCGCCAGCAGCCAAGATTTTGGACAGGGGGGAGAGACCCAGTACTTC.

The V gene is TRBV7-6, the J gene TRBJ1-2; D not certain. Germline lookup yields CDR1 SGHVS and CDR2 FNYEAQ. The CDR3 has 12 amino acids. V was pared by 2 bases and J by 8 bases, with 9 bases between. In DNA, the CDR3 is TGTGCCAGCAGCTTACGAAGAGGGGGCTACACCTTC. Translated, it gives CASSLRRGGYTF.

This chain joins TRBV7-6 and TRBJ2-1, with 10 bases that match TRBD2. In germline, CDR1 is SGHVS, CDR2 FNYEAQ. This CDR3 contains 16 residues. J was trimmed by 5 bases and V by 0 bases; bases with no gene match: 4. The CDR3 region is CASSLALAGGDNEQFF. As DNA, the CDR3 is TGTGCCAGCAGCTTAGCATTAGCGGGGGGAGACAATGAGCAGTTCTTC.

V and J are TRBV6-5 and TRBJ1-3; TRBD1 is a possible D gene (5 bases). CDR3 size: 14 residues. Looked up from germline, CDR1 is MNHEY and CDR2 is SVGAGI. Trimming removed 4 bases from V and 2 bases from J, with 9 bases in between. The CDR3, as DNA: TGTGCCAGCAGTTTGACAGCCCCTGGAAACACCATATATTTT. Protein product: CASSLTAPGNTIYF.

The table lists this clone with a count of one. The chain carries TRBV7-2 and TRBJ2-2; 14 nucleotides match TRBD2. The V gene end was trimmed by 6 bases and the J gene end by 8 bases; junction bases not matched to a gene: 5. The CDR3 totals 15 residues. CDR1 and CDR2 (germline): SGHTA, FQGNSA. The CDR3 loop reads CASRLGLAGVGELFF. CDR3 DNA sequence: TGTGCCAGCAGATTGGGACTAGCGGGGGTTGGGGAGCTGTTTTTT.

V gene TRBV30 combines with J gene TRBJ2-7, with D maybe TRBD2 (7 bases). Trimming stripped 2 bases from V and 3 bases from J, with 17 bases between. The germline CDR1 and CDR2 sequences are GTSNPN and SVGIG (reference sequence). The CDR3 runs to 15 residues. The DNA of the CDR3 is TGTGCCTGGAGTCCCGGGGGCGGGGGCCTCTACGAGCAGTACTTC. Translated, it gives CAWSPGGGGLYEQYF. Based on the CDR3 plus reference TRBV30 and TRBJ2-7, the full variable domain is SQTIHQWPATLVQPVGSPLSLECTVEGTSNPNLYWYRQAAGRGLQLLFYSVGIGQISSEVPQNLSASRPQDRQFILSSKKLLLSDSGFYLCAWSPGGGGLYEQYFGPGTRLTVT.

The rearrangement links TRBV19 to TRBJ1-4; tentative D call: TRBD1 (6 bases). V was trimmed by 5 bases and J by 3 bases, leaving 10 bases between them. This CDR3 contains 14 residues. Germline V gene lookup returns CDR1 LNHDA and CDR2 SQIVND (reference sequence). In DNA, the CDR3 is TGTGCCAGTAGTGACAGGTGGGCTAATGAAAAACTGTTTTTT. The encoded protein is CASSDRWANEKLFF.